This T cell receptor (beta chain) emerged from a study of tumour-infiltrating T cells in Burkitt lymphoma. Study in general: Productive clonality predicted overall and progression-free survival.

Regarding the study as a whole: Public clonotypes, several, appeared across numerous Burkitt lymphoma patients.

Clones were read by immunoSEQ multiplex PCR, and TCRdb kept only the in-frame ones, dropping some. The profile shows several thousand clones, around 13% of them singletons. The CDR3 is 13 amino acids. Germline lookup yields CDR1 SNHLY and CDR2 FYNNEI. V shed 1 base and J shed 3 bases, with 7 bases lying between them. This clone came up a few times. The antigen remains unidentified. This rearrangement joins TRBV2 to TRBJ2-7, with D hard to call. The sequence came from a human donor with Burkitt lymphoma. The source material was tumor tissue. Written as DNA, the CDR3 is TGTGCCAGCAGTGAAGGACAACACTACGAGCAGTACTTC. This codes for CASSEGQHYEQYF.